The next 28 T cell receptor beta chains were all read from a single sample in a study of T cells in localized non-small cell lung cancer. The table came from immunoSEQ multiplex PCR; TCRdb's copy has only in-frame clones and leaves some out. Of some 85,000 clones detected, about three quarters appear once; the ten largest clones hold roughly 19%. The specimen comprised PBMCs, sampled before any cancer treatment. The receptors here all came from a man aged 35 to 70 with stage II squamous cell lung carcinoma.

The rearrangement uses TRBV5-1 and TRBJ2-7, with TRBD1 matching over 7 bases. The CDR3 consists of 14 residues. Germline values: CDR1 SGHRS, CDR2 YFSETQ. The V segment lost 0 bases and the J segment 0 bases; nucleotides outside the gene matches: 0. The CDR3: CASSLGDSSYEQYF. CDR3 coding DNA: TGCGCCAGCAGCTTGGGGGACAGCTCCTACGAGCAGTACTTC.

This clone was seen only a few times. V gene TRBV18 combines with J gene TRBJ1-2; D remains unclear. Between the trimmed V and J ends, which lost 0 bases and 4 bases, there was a span of 9 bases. Germline V gene sequence: CDR1 KGHSH, CDR2 LQKENI. This CDR3 comprises 14 residues. CDR3 in amino acids: CASSPPFRRYGYTF. CDR3 DNA: TGTGCCAGCTCACCACCGTTTCGCCGCTATGGCTACACCTTC.

The chain links TRBV11-2 to TRBJ2-7; 9 bases line up with TRBD1. The CDR3 runs 17 residues. Germline loops: CDR1 SGHAT, CDR2 FQNNGV. V was pared by 5 bases and J by 3 bases, with 14 bases of the junction left unmatched. CDR3 in DNA: TGTGCCAGCAGCCTAGGGATGGGGACAGGGACTATCTACGAGCAGTACTTC. Amino acid sequence: CASSLGMGTGTIYEQYF.

CDR3 in amino acids: CASSLSIQDSPLHF. CDR3 bases: TGTGCCAGCAGTTTATCAATACAGGATTCACCCCTCCACTTT. The genes are TRBV27 and TRBJ1-6; possibly TRBD1 for D (5 bases). The V end was cut by 0 bases, the J end by 8 bases, with 8 bases between. Germline V gene sequence: CDR1 MNHEY, CDR2 SMNVEV (reference sequence). The CDR3 sequence is 14 residues long.

This rearrangement joins TRBV15 to TRBJ2-1, with 11 positions matching TRBD1. The V gene end was trimmed by 4 bases and the J gene end by 5 bases; junction bases not matched to a gene: 4. Germline CDR1 LNHNV, CDR2 YYDKDF (reference sequence). The CDR3 extends over 15 amino acids. This CDR3 reads CATSTGTGGDNEQFF. The CDR3, as DNA: TGTGCCACCAGCACCGGGACAGGGGGGGACAATGAGCAGTTCTTC.

This clone came up once. The chain joins TRBV7-9 to TRBJ1-4; TRBD1 agrees at 7 bases. Unmatched junction bases numbered 8, after V lost 2 bases and J lost 8 bases. CDR3 size: 15 residues. Germline V gives CDR1 SEHNR, CDR2 FQNEAQ (reference sequence). The CDR3, as DNA: TGTGCCAGCAGCTTAAAACAGGGGCGGACCGAAAAACTGTTTTTT. Its protein is CASSLKQGRTEKLFF.

The chain carries TRBV7-2 and TRBJ1-1, with D maybe TRBD1 (6 bases). Trimming removed 4 bases at V and 1 base at J, with 7 bases between. The CDR3 is made up of 13 amino acids. Germline V CDR1 and CDR2: SGHTA, FQGNSA. In nucleotides, the CDR3 is TGTGCCAGCAGCTCGGGACAGAACACTGAAGCTTTCTTT. It translates to CASSSGQNTEAFF.

The gene calls are TRBV7-6 and TRBJ1-6; TRBD1 might be the D (5 bases). V dropped 2 bases and J dropped 8 bases, with 13 bases sitting between them. Germline CDR1 reads SGHVS; CDR2 reads FNYEAQ. CDR3 length: 15 amino acids. The CDR3 protein is CASSLSAGWDSPLHF. CDR3 coding DNA: TGTGCCAGCAGCTTATCCGCAGGGTGGGATTCACCCCTCCACTTT.

This chain uses TRBV5-5 with TRBJ2-5, with 10 bases matching TRBD1. Looked up from germline, CDR1 is SGHKS and CDR2 is YYEKEE (reference sequence). The CDR3 extends over 15 amino acids. J lost 0 bases, V lost 4 bases, and 3 bases had no gene match. CDR3 nucleotides: TGTGCCAGCAGCCCGGGACAGGGGTACCAAGAGACCCAGTACTTC. Translating gives CASSPGQGYQETQYF.

With respect to this clone: This specimen includes other DNA sequences encoding the same CDR3. The V and J genes are TRBV6-1 and TRBJ1-3; no firm D call. The CDR3 loop spans 14 amino acids. Per germline, CDR1 MNHNS and CDR2 SASEGT. The ends were cut back, 8 bases at V and 0 bases at J, with 11 bases in the middle. This CDR3 reads CASSDGSSGNTIYF. The CDR3 DNA sequence: TGTGCCAGCTCCGACGGGAGCTCTGGAAACACCATATATTTT.

A few counts support this clone. This chain connects TRBV28 to TRBJ2-7, with 13 bases matching TRBD2. Unmatched junction bases numbered 7, after V lost 7 bases and J lost 7 bases. The CDR3 sequence is 14 residues long. From germline, CDR1 is MDHEN and CDR2 SYDVKM. CDR3 bases: TGTGCCAGCATAGGACTAGCGGGAGTTCGTGAGCAGTACTTC. Translated, it gives CASIGLAGVREQYF.

The V and J genes are TRBV18 and TRBJ2-3; no reliable D call. V dropped 6 bases and J dropped 3 bases, with 7 bases sitting between them. CDR1 is KGHSH, CDR2 LQKENI, per germline. This CDR3 is built from 12 residues. Here the CDR3 DNA reads TGTGCCAGCTCGCCAATTACAGATACGCAGTATTTT. Its protein product is CASSPITDTQYF.

The chain recombines TRBV6-1 with TRBJ1-4; D is unresolved. Per germline, CDR1 MNHNS and CDR2 SASEGT. V was clipped by 7 bases and J by 3 bases, with 12 bases between them. The CDR3 runs to 14 residues. DNA of the CDR3: TGTGCCAGCACCGACGGTTCGGCTAATGAAAAACTGTTTTTT. It specifies CASTDGSANEKLFF.

The chain links TRBV7-6 to TRBJ1-1; D perhaps matches TRBD1 (6 bases). Germline lookup yields CDR1 SGHVS and CDR2 FNYEAQ. Trimming pared 4 bases from V and 4 bases from J, leaving 19 bases between. This CDR3 spans 16 amino acids. CDR3 loop: CASSSRGLRGSTEAFF. The CDR3 DNA is TGTGCCAGCAGCTCGCGGGGTTTGAGGGGGAGCACTGAAGCTTTCTTT.

DNA of the CDR3: TGTGCCAGCAGCTTGAGCGGGAGTAGGACAGATACGCAGTATTTT. Its protein product is CASSLSGSRTDTQYF. V usage is TRBV11-2 and J usage is TRBJ2-3, with 8 bases fitting TRBD2. V lost 3 bases, J lost 3 bases, and 5 bases stayed unmatched. Looked up from germline, CDR1 is SGHAT and CDR2 is FQNNGV. The CDR3 length is 15 residues. The full variable domain, completed using reference TRBV11-2 and TRBJ2-3, is EAGVAQSPRYKIIEKRQSVAFWCNPISGHATLYWYQQILGQGPKLLIQFQNNGVVDDSQLPKDRFSAERLKGVDSTLKIQPAKLEDSAVYLCASSLSGSRTDTQYFGPGTRLTVL.

Only one count was recorded for this clone. The chain uses TRBV7-2 and TRBJ1-2, with 12 bases matching TRBD1. The germline CDR1 and CDR2 sequences are SGHTA and FQGNSA. There are 14 residues in the CDR3. The trim removed 3 bases at V and 7 bases at J, leaving 3 bases unmatched. The CDR3 DNA is TGTGCCAGCAGCTTGGGACAGGGGGCTCGTGGCTACACCTTC. This encodes CASSLGQGARGYTF.

The chain links TRBV18 to TRBJ1-5; 7 bases fit TRBD1. Trimming took 4 bases from V and 4 from J; bases not matched to a gene: 1. The CDR3 is 13 amino acids. Germline CDR1 and CDR2: KGHSH and LQKENI. CDR3 DNA sequence: TGTGCCAGCTCACTGGACAGGAATCAGCCCCAGCATTTT. Its translation: CASSLDRNQPQHF.

Here the CDR3 DNA reads TGTGCCAGCAGTGGCGGACAGGGCGTCGGGGAGCTGTTTTTT. Encoded protein: CASSGGQGVGELFF. The chain is built from TRBV6-1 and TRBJ2-2, with 8 positions matching TRBD1. Per germline, CDR1 MNHNS and CDR2 SASEGT. The CDR3 consists of 14 residues. With 4 bases clipped from V and 7 bases from J, the junction kept 5 bases outside the gene matches.

This clone was recorded only once. V gene TRBV5-5 combines with J gene TRBJ2-5; D possibly corresponds to TRBD1 (7 bases). The CDR3 has 16 amino acids. The V gene's germline CDR1 is SGHKS and CDR2 YYEKEE (reference sequence). V gave up 0 bases and J gave up 4 bases, with 16 bases separating them. The CDR3 nucleotides are TGTGCCAGCAGCTTGGGCGGGACAGCGGCGGGAGAGACCCAGTACTTC. Amino acid sequence: CASSLGGTAAGETQYF.

The chain carries TRBV7-9 and TRBJ1-4; possible D gene TRBD1, 6 bases. V lost 5 bases, J lost 6 bases, and 13 bases lay in between. CDR3 length: 14 residues. Germline CDR1 and CDR2: SEHNR and FQNEAQ (reference sequence). The CDR3 DNA reads as TGTGCCAGCAGCCCGGGACACGGAGATGAAAAACTGTTTTTT. It translates to CASSPGHGDEKLFF.

The rearrangement uses TRBV5-1 and TRBJ1-1; 7 bases match TRBD1. CDR1 SGHRS and CDR2 YFSETQ come from the germline V gene. The CDR3 consists of 16 residues. With V trimmed by 0 bases and J by 0 bases, 5 bases remained unmatched. The CDR3 sequence: CASSLGGTEVNTEAFF. The CDR3 nucleotides are TGCGCCAGCAGCTTGGGGGGGACAGAAGTGAACACTGAAGCTTTCTTT.

J is TRBJ2-7 and V is TRBV6-5, with TRBD2 matching 7 bases. Trimming at V came to 2 bases and at J to 5 bases, leaving 12 bases not matched to a gene. Germline CDR1 is MNHEY and CDR2 is SVGAGI. The CDR3 spans 16 residues. CDR3 in amino acids: CASSYLLALTTHEQYF. DNA of the CDR3: TGTGCCAGCAGTTACCTACTAGCGCTAACGACCCACGAGCAGTACTTC.

J is TRBJ2-4 and V is TRBV18; TRBD1 or TRBD2 may be the D gene (6 bases each). The V end lost 3 bases, the J end lost 0 bases, and 15 bases lay between the germline ends. This CDR3 contains 17 residues. CDR1 is KGHSH, CDR2 LQKENI, per germline. The CDR3 bases are TGTGCCAGCTCACCTATGGACGGGGGCCTAGCCAAAAACATTCAGTACTTC. As protein: CASSPMDGGLAKNIQYF.

The chain recombines TRBV6-5 with TRBJ2-1; TRBD1 aligns across 7 bases. The ends lost 4 bases at V and 0 bases at J; junction bases unmatched: 3. In germline, CDR1 is MNHEY, CDR2 SVGAGI. The length of the CDR3 is 15 residues. The CDR3 DNA sequence: TGTGCCAGCAGTTCACGGGACAGCTCCTACAATGAGCAGTTCTTC. It codes for CASSSRDSSYNEQFF.

V usage is TRBV5-1 and J usage is TRBJ2-3; D might be TRBD1 (5 bases). V was pared by 1 base and J by 1 base, with 10 bases between. The CDR3 is 15 amino acids. The V gene's germline CDR1 is SGHRS and CDR2 YFSETQ. The CDR3 nucleotides read TGCGCCAGCAGCTTGCTAGGACACGGCACAGATACGCAGTATTTT. Protein sequence: CASSLLGHGTDTQYF. Complete variable domain (other parts from reference TRBV5-1 and TRBJ2-3): KAGVTQTPRYLIKTRGQQVTLSCSPISGHRSVSWYQQTPGQGLQFLFEYFSETQRNKGNFPGRFSGRQFSNSRSEMNVSTLELGDSALYLCASSLLGHGTDTQYFGPGTRLTVL.

V usage is TRBV19 and J usage is TRBJ1-5, with D perhaps TRBD1 (5 bases). V lost 8 bases, J lost 1 base, and 18 bases lay in between. CDR3 length: 16 amino acids. Germline loops: CDR1 LNHDA, CDR2 SQIVND (reference sequence). CDR3 DNA: TGTGCCAGTCTTAGAGAGGGGATGGCGAGCAATCAGCCCCAGCATTTT. Translated: CASLREGMASNQPQHF.

The genes are TRBV9 and TRBJ2-3, with 8 positions matching TRBD2. Trimming at V came to 0 bases and at J to 5 bases, leaving 11 bases not matched to a gene. In germline, CDR1 is SGDLS, CDR2 YYNGEE. This CDR3 is built from 17 residues. The CDR3: CASSVVPSGRGEDTQYF. The CDR3 DNA reads TGTGCCAGCAGCGTAGTGCCAAGCGGGAGAGGGGAAGATACGCAGTATTTT.

V gene TRBV9 combines with J gene TRBJ1-2; 9 bases match TRBD1. Trimming took 3 bases from V and 8 from J; bases not matched to a gene: 8. The CDR3 loop spans 14 amino acids. CDR1 is SGDLS, CDR2 YYNGEE, per germline. The chain's CDR3 is CASSDRQGVSGYTF. CDR3 sequence (DNA): TGTGCCAGCAGCGATAGACAGGGGGTATCCGGCTACACCTTC.